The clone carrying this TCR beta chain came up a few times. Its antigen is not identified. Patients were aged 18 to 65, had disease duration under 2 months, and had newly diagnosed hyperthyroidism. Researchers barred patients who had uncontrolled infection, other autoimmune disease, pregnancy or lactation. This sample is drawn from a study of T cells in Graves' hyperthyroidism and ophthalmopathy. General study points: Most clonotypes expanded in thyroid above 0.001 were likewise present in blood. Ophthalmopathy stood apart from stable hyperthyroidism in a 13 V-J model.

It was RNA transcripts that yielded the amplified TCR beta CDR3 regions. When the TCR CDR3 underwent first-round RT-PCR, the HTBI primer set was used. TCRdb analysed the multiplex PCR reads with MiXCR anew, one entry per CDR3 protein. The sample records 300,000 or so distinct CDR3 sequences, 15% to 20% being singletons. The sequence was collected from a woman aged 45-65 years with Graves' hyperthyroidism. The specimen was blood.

The CDR3 protein is CAWSIRGGEFF. For the CDR3, the DNA is TGTGCCTGGTCCATTCGGGGGGGTGAGTTCTTC. The V gene is TRBV30, the J gene TRBJ2-1; 8 bases fit TRBD2. Germline CDR1 and CDR2: GTSNPN and SVGIG (reference sequence). The CDR3 is 11 amino acids. The V segment lost 5 bases and the J segment 14 bases; nucleotides outside the gene matches: 8.